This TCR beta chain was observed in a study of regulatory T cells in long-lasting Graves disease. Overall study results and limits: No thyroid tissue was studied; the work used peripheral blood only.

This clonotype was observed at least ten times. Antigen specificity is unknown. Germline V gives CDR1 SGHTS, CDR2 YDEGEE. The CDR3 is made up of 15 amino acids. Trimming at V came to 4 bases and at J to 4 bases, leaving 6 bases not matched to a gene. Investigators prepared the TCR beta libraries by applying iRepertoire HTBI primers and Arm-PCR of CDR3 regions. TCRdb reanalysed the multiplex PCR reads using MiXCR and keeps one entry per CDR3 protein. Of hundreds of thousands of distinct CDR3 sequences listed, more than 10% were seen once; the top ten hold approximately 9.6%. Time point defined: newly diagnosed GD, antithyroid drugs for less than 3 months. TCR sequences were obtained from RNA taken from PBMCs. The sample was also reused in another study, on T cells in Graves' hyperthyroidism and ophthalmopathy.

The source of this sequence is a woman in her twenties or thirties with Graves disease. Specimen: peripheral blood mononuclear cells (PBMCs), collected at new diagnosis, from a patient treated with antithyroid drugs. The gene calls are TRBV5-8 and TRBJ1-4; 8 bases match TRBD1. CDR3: CASSQRQGINEKLFF. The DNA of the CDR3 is TGTGCCAGCAGCCAAAGACAGGGGATTAATGAAAAACTGTTTTTT. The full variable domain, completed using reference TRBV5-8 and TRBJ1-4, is EAGVTQSPTHLIKTRGQQATLRCSPISGHTSVYWYQQALGLGLQFLLWYDEGEERNRGNFPPRFSGRQFPNYSSELNVNALELEDSALYLCASSQRQGINEKLFFGSGTQLSVL.